Sequencing of this TCR beta chain was carried out in a study of blood T cells in healthy people across ages (dated by TCRdb to the mid-2010s). Some background on the complete study: In model experiments, template switching captured roughly one uniquely barcoded TCR beta cDNA molecule for every two T cells. Age-related changes in TCR beta repertoire diversity were measured in the study by deep sequencing normalized with unique cDNA molecular identifiers. The donors were split into four age groups: young (average approximately 16 years), middle-aged (over 35), aged (more than 60) and long-lived (roughly 88). Donors of different ages were randomly distributed across sequencing lanes to avoid experimental bias. Two additional independent replicas of 1 million unique cDNA reads from the same blood draw were analyzed for two donors (one aged 18 to 30 and one aged 80 or older). What the study reported, not specific to this receptor: Estimates of total diversity from one million sequenced T cells were regarded as lower bounds and underestimates. Since profiling was done on bulk unsorted PBMCs, naive and antigen-experienced compartments could not be conclusively compared. Because the CMV infection status of the donors was unknown, age-related changes in expanded clonotypes may potentially have been confounded. Compared with the aged group, more naive CD4+ T cells, fewer expanded clones and increased TCR diversity were shown by the long-lived group, suggesting age selection. As age increased, observed TCR beta diversity per million T cells dropped in a roughly linear way, and a significant reduction was already evident by age 40. The percentage of naive T cells measured by flow cytometry correlated strongly with observed TCR beta diversity.

This clonotype was observed a few times. Its antigen is not yet known. Nothing much larger sits one base from this clone, and base qualities are not available. The CDR3, cysteine through phenylalanine, is 16 amino acids long. The CDR3 DNA has 48 bases and is translated from base 1. The junction carries 17 bases between V and J, which are trimmed by 5 bases and 1 base respectively. From a lookup of the germline V gene, CDR1 and CDR2 are MDHEN and SYDVKM. The donors were 40 or so Caucasian individuals from Russia, aged roughly 6 to 100 years, who were systemically healthy. Roughly 10 milliliters of peripheral blood were collected from each donor into EDTA-treated Vacutainer tubes. Ficoll-Paque density-gradient centrifugation was used to isolate PBMCs, with at least 6.5 million per sample. Trizol reagent was used to extract total RNA from PBMCs, with at least 5 micrograms per sample. The percentages of naive CD45RAhigh/CD27high T cells were determined by flow cytometry on a PBMC aliquot from every donor.

The method was 5' RACE. Data came from an Illumina HiSeq 2500. A second about 7 to 12 cycle PCR used a sample-barcoded 5' primer and a J-beta primer mix. A template-switch 5' adaptor carrying 12 random nucleotides introduced a unique molecular identifier onto each TCR beta cDNA molecule. At least 3 million CDR3-containing paired-end reads were obtained from each sample. First-strand cDNA synthesis was performed from all RNA using the Mint cDNA synthesis kit, with priming by a TRBC-specific oligonucleotide. All cDNA was treated with uracil-DNA glycosylase and then went through a first 18-cycle PCR with the universal primers M1SS and BC2_uni_R. As for the authors' bioinformatics: Normalization of each sample was performed by random selection of 1 million high-quality reads, each carrying a distinct molecular identifier. Reads with shared molecular identifiers were discarded instead of being binned into consensus sequences. MiTCR, set to a Q25 quality threshold and the strictest error-elimination algorithm, was used for CDR3 identification, clonotype clustering and error correction. A nonparametric unseen species model using Euler transformation provided a lower-bound estimate of total TCR beta diversity. TCRdb reworked the public reads: Q25 trimming with fastp, MiXCR clone assembly, productive beta chains retained. Rows with one shared CDR3 protein collapse into an entry with the most common genes and DNA. TCRdb assigned the V and J calls; the authors' analysis was not used. This sample gives some 1.4 million distinct CDR3 sequences in total; about 40% of them show up just once. The ten biggest clones cover 7.9% of the sample.

The chain links TRBV28 with TRBJ1-1, with a weak D call of TRBD1 (5 bases match). This TCR derives from a woman aged 18-29 years in good health. Source material: blood. The CDR3 corresponds to CASSPSTGPKNTEAFF. In nucleotide form, the sequence is TGTGCCAGCAGTCCCTCAACGGGACCCAAGAACACTGAAGCTTTCTTT. The CDR3 plus the reference TRBV28 and TRBJ1-1 genes for the other parts give the full variable domain: DVKVTQSSRYLVKRTGEKVFLECVQDMDHENMFWYRQDPGLGLRLIYFSYDVKMKEKGDIPEGYSVSREKKERFSLILESASTNQTSMYLCASSPSTGPKNTEAFFGQGTRLTVV.